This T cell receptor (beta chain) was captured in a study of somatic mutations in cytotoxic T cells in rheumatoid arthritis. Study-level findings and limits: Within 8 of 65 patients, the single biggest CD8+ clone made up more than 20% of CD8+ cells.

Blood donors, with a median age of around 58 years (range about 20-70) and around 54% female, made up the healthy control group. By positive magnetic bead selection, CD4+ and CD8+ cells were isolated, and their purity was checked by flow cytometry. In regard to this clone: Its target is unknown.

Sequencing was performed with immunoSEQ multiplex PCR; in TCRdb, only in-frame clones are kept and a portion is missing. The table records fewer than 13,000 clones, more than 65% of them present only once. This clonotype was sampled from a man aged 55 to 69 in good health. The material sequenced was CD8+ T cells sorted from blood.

CDR3: CASSPGPSTDTQYF. The CDR3 DNA is TGTGCCAGCAGCCCGGGACCCAGCACAGATACGCAGTATTTT. The gene calls are TRBV9 and TRBJ2-3, with D perhaps assigned TRBD1 or TRBD2 (5 bases each). The CDR3 runs 14 residues. The germline V gene has CDR1 SGDLS and CDR2 YYNGEE. Deletions cut 4 bases from V and 0 bases from J, with 9 bases between.